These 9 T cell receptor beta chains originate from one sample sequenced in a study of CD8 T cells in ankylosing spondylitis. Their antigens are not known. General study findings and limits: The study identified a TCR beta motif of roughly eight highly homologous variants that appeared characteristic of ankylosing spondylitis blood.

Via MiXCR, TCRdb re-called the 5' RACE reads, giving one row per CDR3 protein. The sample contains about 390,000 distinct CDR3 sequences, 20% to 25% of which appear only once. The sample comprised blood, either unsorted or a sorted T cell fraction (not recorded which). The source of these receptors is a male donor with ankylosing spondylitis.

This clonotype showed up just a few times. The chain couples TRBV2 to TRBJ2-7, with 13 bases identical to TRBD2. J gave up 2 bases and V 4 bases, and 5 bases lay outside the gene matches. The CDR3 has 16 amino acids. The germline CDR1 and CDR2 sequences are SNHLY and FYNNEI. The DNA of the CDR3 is TGTGCCAGCAGTGTTTATGGGACTAGCGGGACCTACGAGCAGTACTTC. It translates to CASSVYGTSGTYEQYF.

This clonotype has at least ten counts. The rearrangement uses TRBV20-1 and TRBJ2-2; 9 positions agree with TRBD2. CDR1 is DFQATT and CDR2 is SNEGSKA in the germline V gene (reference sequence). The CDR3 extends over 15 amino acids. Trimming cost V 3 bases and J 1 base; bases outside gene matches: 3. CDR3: CSASGGRGNTGELFF. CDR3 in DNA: TGCAGTGCTAGCGGCGGGAGGGGGAACACCGGGGAGCTGTTTTTT.

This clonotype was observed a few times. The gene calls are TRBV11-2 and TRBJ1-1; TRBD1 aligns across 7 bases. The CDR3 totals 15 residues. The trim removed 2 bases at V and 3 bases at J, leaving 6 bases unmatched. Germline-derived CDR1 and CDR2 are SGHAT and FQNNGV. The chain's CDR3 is CASSLRGLGDTEAFF. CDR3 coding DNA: TGTGCCAGCAGCTTAAGGGGGCTCGGCGACACTGAAGCTTTCTTT.

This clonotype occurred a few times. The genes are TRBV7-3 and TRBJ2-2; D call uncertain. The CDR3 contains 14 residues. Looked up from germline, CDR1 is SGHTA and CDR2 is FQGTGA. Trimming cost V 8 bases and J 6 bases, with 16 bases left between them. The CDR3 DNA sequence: TGTGCCAGCTCTGGCGCCGTCGGACCCGGGGAGCTGTTTTTT. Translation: CASSGAVGPGELFF.

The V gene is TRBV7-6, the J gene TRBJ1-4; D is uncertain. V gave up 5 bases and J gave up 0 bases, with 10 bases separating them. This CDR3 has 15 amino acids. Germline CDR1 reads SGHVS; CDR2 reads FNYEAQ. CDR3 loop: CASSHNPATNEKLFF. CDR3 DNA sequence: TGTGCCAGCAGCCACAACCCGGCAACTAATGAAAAACTGTTTTTT.

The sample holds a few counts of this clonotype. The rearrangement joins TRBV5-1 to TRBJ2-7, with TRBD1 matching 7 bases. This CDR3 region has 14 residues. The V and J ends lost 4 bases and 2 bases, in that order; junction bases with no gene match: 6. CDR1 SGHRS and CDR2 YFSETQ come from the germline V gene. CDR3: CASSNRDSTYEQYF. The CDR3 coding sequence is TGCGCCAGCAGCAACCGGGACAGCACCTACGAGCAGTACTTC.

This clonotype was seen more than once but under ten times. The CDR3 sequence is CASSYYAVAFF. For the CDR3, the DNA is TGTGCCAGCAGTTACTACGCGGTAGCTTTCTTT. This chain joins TRBV6-2 or TRBV6-3 and TRBJ1-1, with no clear D. The CDR3 spans 11 residues. The V end was cut by 1 base, the J end by 10 bases, with 7 bases between. The germline V gene has CDR1 MNHEY and CDR2 SVGEGT.

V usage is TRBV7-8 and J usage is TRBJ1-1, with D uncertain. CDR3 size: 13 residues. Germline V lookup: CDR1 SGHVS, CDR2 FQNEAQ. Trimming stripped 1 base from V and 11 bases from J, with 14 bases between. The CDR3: CASSLDGFNSAFF. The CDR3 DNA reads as TGTGCCAGCAGCTTAGACGGGTTCAATTCGGCTTTCTTT.

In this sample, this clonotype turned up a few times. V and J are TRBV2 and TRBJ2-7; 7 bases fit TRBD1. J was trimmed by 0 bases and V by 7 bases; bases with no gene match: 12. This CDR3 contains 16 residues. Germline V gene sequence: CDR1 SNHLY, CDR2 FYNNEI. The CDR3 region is CASTGPGQPNSYEQYF. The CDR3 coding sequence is TGTGCCAGCACTGGACCGGGACAGCCAAACTCCTACGAGCAGTACTTC.